The rows below give T cell receptor beta chains drawn from one sample of a study of cytomegalovirus exposure and HLA in healthy donors. TCRdb's table, derived via immunoSEQ multiplex PCR, lists solely in-frame clones and lacks some. In the table there are some 140,000 clones, roughly 78% of which are singletons. Sequencing was performed on PBMCs. All receptors derive from a man aged 40-50 years in good health and CMV-seropositive. Both conserved end residues are part of each CDR3. Fields, in order: D gene, clone size, V gene, J gene, CDR3 protein, CDR3 DNA. D genes are given only for firm matches. Only part of the rows carry a size: once, few, many, or a class if the clone is expanded.

TRBD1	.	TRBV5-6	TRBJ2-1	CASFRVGGGYNEQFF	TGTGCCAGCTTTCGTGTAGGGGGCGGCTACAATGAGCAGTTCTTC
TRBD1	.	TRBV29-1	TRBJ2-1	CSVERRGDSLYNEQFF	TGCAGCGTTGAAAGGAGAGGGGACAGTCTCTACAATGAGCAGTTCTTC
TRBD1	.	TRBV5-1	TRBJ1-5	CASSPTGGQQPQHF	TGCGCCAGCAGCCCGACAGGGGGCCAACAGCCCCAGCATTTT
TRBD1	.	TRBV30	TRBJ2-7	CAWSLGTGPGDEQYF	TGTGCCTGGAGCCTTGGGACAGGCCCAGGGGACGAGCAGTACTTC
.	.	TRBV11-1	TRBJ2-5	CASSLAHGAQETQYF	TGTGCCAGCAGCTTAGCGCATGGAGCCCAAGAGACCCAGTACTTC
.	.	TRBV6-1	TRBJ2-1	CASSDDIYSYNEQFF	TGTGCCAGCAGCGACGACATCTACTCCTACAATGAGCAGTTCTTC
TRBD2	.	TRBV10-1	TRBJ2-1	CASSEGPGLALNEQFF	TGCGCCAGCAGTGAGGGACCGGGACTAGCTTTAAATGAGCAGTTCTTC
TRBD1	few	TRBV19	TRBJ2-2	CASSTGTGANTGELFF	TGTGCCAGTAGTACCGGGACAGGGGCGAACACCGGGGAGCTGTTTTTT
TRBD2	.	TRBV15	TRBJ2-3	CATSRAPAGSGGDTQYF	TGTGCCACCAGCAGAGCCCCTGCGGGGTCCGGGGGGGATACGCAGTATTTT
TRBD1	few	TRBV5-6	TRBJ1-3	CASSLSARGSGNTIYF	TGTGCCAGCAGCTTATCGGCCAGGGGGTCTGGAAACACCATATATTTT
.	.	TRBV28	TRBJ1-4	CASRRPTGFNEKLFF	TGTGCCAGCAGGCGCCCGACGGGATTTAATGAAAAACTGTTTTTT
.	.	TRBV5-1	TRBJ2-1	CASSLLRERANEQFF	TGCGCCAGCAGCTTGTTGAGGGAGAGGGCCAATGAGCAGTTCTTC
.	few	TRBV20-1	TRBJ2-3	CSARRGREQYF	TGCAGTGCCCGGAGGGGGAGGGAGCAGTATTTT
TRBD1	.	TRBV5-6	TRBJ1-5	CASSLLGRDRNQPQHF	TGTGCCAGCAGCCTTTTGGGCCGGGACAGGAATCAGCCCCAGCATTTT
TRBD1	.	TRBV6-5	TRBJ1-2	CASSYGPQGDYGYTF	TGTGCCAGCAGTTACGGGCCACAGGGGGACTATGGCTACACCTTC
TRBD1	.	TRBV5-5	TRBJ2-1	CASSPTGGSYNEQFF	TGTGCCAGCAGCCCCACAGGGGGCTCCTACAATGAGCAGTTCTTC
TRBD1	.	TRBV5-1	TRBJ2-7	CASSLGTGGDEQYF	TGCGCCAGCAGCTTGGGGACAGGGGGCGACGAGCAGTACTTC
TRBD1	few	TRBV6-5	TRBJ1-5	CASSYWGQGLHQPQHF	TGTGCCAGCAGTTACTGGGGACAGGGGTTGCATCAGCCCCAGCATTTT
TRBD2	.	TRBV5-6	TRBJ2-3	CATTQAGGLPDTQYF	TGTGCCACCACCCAGGCGGGAGGACTCCCAGATACGCAGTATTTT
.	.	TRBV5-4	TRBJ2-3	CASSLWAGVTDTQYF	TGTGCCAGCAGCTTGTGGGCAGGGGTCACAGATACGCAGTATTTT
TRBD1	.	TRBV12-5	TRBJ2-5	CASGDRGRGETQYF	TGTGCTAGTGGGGACAGGGGGCGCGGAGAGACCCAGTACTTC
TRBD2	.	TRBV6-4	TRBJ2-3	CASSGLAGGSDTQYF	TGTGCCAGCAGCGGACTAGCGGGTGGGTCAGATACGCAGTATTTT
.	once	TRBV27	TRBJ1-1	CASSLQAGVEAFF	TGTGCCAGCAGTCTCCAGGCGGGGGTTGAAGCTTTCTTT
TRBD2	.	TRBV5-1	TRBJ2-7	CASSPSGREPYEQYF	TGCGCCAGCAGCCCTAGCGGGAGGGAACCCTACGAGCAGTACTTC
.	once	TRBV5-1	TRBJ2-2	CASSASRSNTGELFF	TGCGCCAGCAGCGCCTCTCGGTCGAACACCGGGGAGCTGTTTTTT